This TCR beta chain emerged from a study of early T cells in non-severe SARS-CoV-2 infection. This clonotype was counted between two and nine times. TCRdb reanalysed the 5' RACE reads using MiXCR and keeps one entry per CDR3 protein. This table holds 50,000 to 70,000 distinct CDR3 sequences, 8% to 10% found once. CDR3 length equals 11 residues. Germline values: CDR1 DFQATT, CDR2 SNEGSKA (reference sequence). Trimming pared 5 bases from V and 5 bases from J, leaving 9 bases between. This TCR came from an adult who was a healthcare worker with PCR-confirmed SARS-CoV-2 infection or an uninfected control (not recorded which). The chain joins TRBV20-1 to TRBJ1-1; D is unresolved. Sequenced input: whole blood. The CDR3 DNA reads TGCAGTGCTTCTGGACGGACTGAAGCTTTCTTT. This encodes CSASGRTEAFF.